This TCR beta chain was sequenced for a study of blood T cell repertoires in COVID-19. In germline, CDR1 is LNHDA, CDR2 SQIVND (reference sequence). V dropped 3 bases and J dropped 0 bases, with 11 bases sitting between them. The CDR3 spans 15 residues. The data were produced by immunoSEQ multiplex PCR, yet TCRdb's version contains in-frame clones alone and is incomplete. Of about 350,000 clones listed, roughly 87% are singletons. This TCR was sampled from an older woman with COVID-19, enrolled during active disease. The material sequenced was peripheral blood. This chain connects TRBV19 to TRBJ1-1; D not certain. The CDR3, as DNA: TGTGCCAGTAGTATTGTAAGAACTATGAACACTGAAGCTTTCTTT. This translates into CASSIVRTMNTEAFF.